A selection of T cell receptor beta chains follows, all from one sample in a study of post-analysis software for immune sequencing data. TCRdb reprocessed the PCR reads with MiXCR, giving one entry per CDR3 protein. This sample yields roughly 670,000 distinct CDR3 sequences, of which 55% to 60% are seen a single time; 11% belongs to the top ten. Material: blood. The receptors were sampled from a girl aged 2 to 9 with multiple sclerosis. The CDR3 runs from the conserved cysteine through the conserved F or W. The D gene is left open where the match is weak. Only part of the rows carry a size: once, few, many, or a class if the clone is expanded.

abundance,j_gene,v_gene,d_gene,CDR3aa,CDR3nt
.,TRBJ2-1,TRBV29-1,TRBD1,CSVRTGIPYNEQFF,TGCAGCGTGCGGACAGGGATCCCCTACAATGAGCAGTTCTTC
few,TRBJ2-3,TRBV14,.,CASSQDITDTQYF,TGTGCCAGCAGCCAAGACATCACAGATACGCAGTATTTT
few,TRBJ2-7,TRBV7-9,.,CASGGVSYEQYF,TGTGCCAGTGGGGGTGTATCCTACGAGCAGTACTTC
.,TRBJ1-1,TRBV12-3/TRBV12-4,.,CASSPLMGTEAFF,TGTGCCAGCAGTCCACTCATGGGGACTGAAGCTTTCTTT
.,TRBJ2-2,TRBV27,.,CASSFSYGERTGELFF,TGTGCCAGCAGTTTCTCGTACGGGGAGCGGACCGGGGAGCTGTTTTTT
.,TRBJ2-1,TRBV20-1,.,CSADTGTWRDEQFF,TGCAGTGCTGATACCGGGACATGGAGGGATGAGCAGTTCTTC
.,TRBJ1-2,TRBV9,TRBD1,CASSGVDRGNYNGYTF,TGTGCCAGCAGCGGCGTTGACAGGGGAAATTATAATGGCTACACCTTC
.,TRBJ1-2,TRBV7-8,.,CASSSPGPGFRPYGYTF,TGTGCCAGCAGCTCACCGGGTCCAGGGTTTAGACCCTATGGCTACACCTTC
few,TRBJ2-7,TRBV7-9,TRBD2,CASSELTAGTSYEQYF,TGTGCCAGCAGCGAGCTCACCGCCGGGACTAGCTACGAGCAGTACTTC
.,TRBJ2-7,TRBV5-1,.,CASSLGVADTYEQYF,TGCGCCAGCAGCTTGGGGGTAGCGGATACCTACGAGCAGTACTTC
.,TRBJ1-2,TRBV29-1,.,CSARGPAPYGYTF,TGCAGCGCGCGCGGACCGGCCCCCTATGGCTACACCTTC
.,TRBJ1-4,TRBV18,.,CASSPYLTDYNEKLFF,TGTGCCAGCTCACCCTACTTGACAGATTATAATGAAAAACTGTTTTTT
.,TRBJ2-3,TRBV6-2/TRBV6-3,TRBD2,CAITTSGFTDTQYF,TGTGCCATCACGACTAGCGGGTTCACAGATACGCAGTATTTT
once,TRBJ1-5,TRBV10-3,TRBD1,CAIGPDRVEQPQHF,TGTGCCATCGGACCCGACAGGGTCGAACAGCCCCAGCATTTT
.,TRBJ2-5,TRBV9,.,CASSVGGLDGETQYF,TGTGCCAGCAGCGTAGGGGGCCTCGATGGGGAGACCCAGTACTTC
.,TRBJ2-5,TRBV7-6,.,CASSFAGEGGETQYF,TGTGCCAGCAGCTTCGCAGGGGAGGGTGGAGAGACCCAGTACTTC
.,TRBJ1-2,TRBV3-1,.,CASSPGHSSYGYTF,TGTGCCAGCAGCCCTGGCCACAGTTCCTATGGCTACACCTTC
.,TRBJ2-5,TRBV5-1,.,CASSLVGGPLEETQYF,TGCGCCAGCAGCTTGGTCGGGGGGCCACTCGAAGAGACCCAGTACTTC
.,TRBJ2-4,TRBV2,TRBD2,CASMGLAVAKNIQYF,TGTGCCAGCATGGGGCTAGCGGTAGCCAAAAACATTCAGTACTTC
.,TRBJ1-2,TRBV12-5,.,CASGLAPRRRVFYGYTF,TGTGCTAGTGGTTTGGCACCCCGCCGACGGGTGTTCTATGGCTACACCTTC
few,TRBJ2-2,TRBV29-1,.,CSVPADTGELFF,TGCAGCGTCCCGGCGGACACCGGGGAGCTGTTTTTT
.,TRBJ1-2,TRBV18,.,CASSQQDGGGYTF,TGTGCCAGCTCACAACAGGATGGTGGTGGCTACACCTTC
.,TRBJ1-1,TRBV15,.,CATSREGGGGAPEAFF,TGTGCCACCAGCAGAGAGGGGGGCGGGGGGGCCCCTGAAGCTTTCTTT
.,TRBJ2-3,TRBV29-1,.,CSVEVGGRDTQYF,TGCAGCGTTGAAGTAGGTGGGCGGGATACGCAGTATTTT
few,TRBJ1-2,TRBV5-1,TRBD1,CASSAGQGRANGYTF,TGCGCCAGCAGCGCAGGACAGGGCAGAGCAAATGGCTACACCTTC
few,TRBJ2-7,TRBV3-1,.,CASSQGQGLTYEQYF,TGTGCCAGCAGCCAAGGGCAGGGGTTAACCTACGAGCAGTACTTC
.,TRBJ2-5,TRBV29-1,TRBD1,CSAETGQETQYF,TGCAGCGCAGAGACAGGGCAAGAGACCCAGTACTTC
few,TRBJ1-5,TRBV20-1,TRBD1,CSANGDRNQPQHF,TGCAGTGCTAACGGGGACAGAAATCAGCCCCAGCATTTT
.,TRBJ2-7,TRBV3-1,.,CASSQEPYEQYF,TGTGCCAGCAGCCAAGAACCCTACGAGCAGTACTTC
.,TRBJ1-2,TRBV12-3/TRBV12-4,.,CASRWQQRYGYTF,TGTGCCAGCCGGTGGCAGCAACGCTATGGCTACACCTTC
.,TRBJ2-5,TRBV7-9,.,CASSSSYRETQYF,TGTGCCAGCAGCTCCTCGTACCGGGAGACCCAGTACTTC
few,TRBJ2-3,TRBV7-2,TRBD2,CASSQTGLRGISTDTQYF,TGTGCCAGCAGTCAAACGGGGCTGCGGGGGATTAGCACAGATACGCAGTATTTT
few,TRBJ2-3,TRBV12-3/TRBV12-4,.,CASSFVLGGTDTQYF,TGTGCCAGCAGTTTCGTCCTAGGGGGCACAGATACGCAGTATTTT
.,TRBJ2-3,TRBV5-1,TRBD1,CASSFPGTGATDTQYF,TGCGCCAGCAGCTTTCCCGGGACAGGGGCAACAGATACGCAGTATTTT
few,TRBJ2-1,TRBV9,.,CASSVATGLAQFF,TGTGCCAGCAGCGTAGCTACGGGGTTGGCTCAGTTCTTC
.,TRBJ2-2,TRBV6-5,.,CASSYPRGRELFF,TGTGCCAGCAGTTACCCCAGGGGAAGGGAGCTGTTTTTT
.,TRBJ2-4,TRBV6-1,.,CASSDQPGEGGSIQYF,TGTGCCAGCAGTGACCAACCAGGAGAAGGGGGAAGCATTCAGTACTTC
.,TRBJ2-2,TRBV14,.,CASSSGVGELFF,TGTGCCAGCAGCTCCGGCGTAGGGGAGCTGTTTTTT
.,TRBJ2-7,TRBV2,.,CASRDRDFTYEQYF,TGTGCCAGCAGGGACCGGGACTTCACCTACGAGCAGTACTTC